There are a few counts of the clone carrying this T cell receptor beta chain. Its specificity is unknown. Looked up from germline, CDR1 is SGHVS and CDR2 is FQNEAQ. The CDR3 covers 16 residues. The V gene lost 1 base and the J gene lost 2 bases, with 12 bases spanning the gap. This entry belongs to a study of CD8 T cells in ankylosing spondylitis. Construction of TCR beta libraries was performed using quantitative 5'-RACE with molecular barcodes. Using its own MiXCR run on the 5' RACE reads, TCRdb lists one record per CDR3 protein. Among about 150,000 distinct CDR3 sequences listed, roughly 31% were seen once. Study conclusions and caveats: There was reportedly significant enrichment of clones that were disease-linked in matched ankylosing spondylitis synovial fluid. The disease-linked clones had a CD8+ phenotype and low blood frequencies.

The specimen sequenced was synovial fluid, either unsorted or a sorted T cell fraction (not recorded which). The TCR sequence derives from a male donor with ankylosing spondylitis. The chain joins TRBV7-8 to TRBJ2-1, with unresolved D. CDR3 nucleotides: TGTGCCAGCAGCTTAGTTCCCATCAGCGCCTACAATGAGCAGTTCTTC. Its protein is CASSLVPISAYNEQFF.